These 28 T cell receptor beta chains were sequenced from one sample in a study of T cell clonotyping in hematopoietic cell transplantation. Profiled with immunoSEQ multiplex PCR; TCRdb holds only in-frame clones, not every one. The sample consists of approximately 12,000 clones, approximately 92% of them appearing once. Sequenced material: PBMCs, taken 100 days after allogeneic stem cell transplant. The receptors shown here come from a female patient between 60 and 69 years old who had an allogeneic stem cell transplant from an unrelated donor, so the T cells may come from the graft donor. Some clones in this sample may be carry-over from other donors' samples.

The CDR3 is CASSDSVYNEQFF. CDR3 bases: TGTGCCAGCAGCGACTCAGTTTACAATGAGCAGTTCTTC. The chain joins TRBV27 to TRBJ2-1; D is undetermined. Germline CDR1 is MNHEY and CDR2 is SMNVEV (reference sequence). The CDR3 runs 13 residues. Trimming left V 6 bases short and J 4 bases short, with 10 bases between.

The V call is TRBV6-6, the J call TRBJ2-5; D unclear. The CDR3 has 13 residues. V lost 2 bases and J 7 bases, leaving 11 bases between the germline ends. Germline CDR1 MNHNY, CDR2 SVGAGI (reference sequence). CDR3 protein: CASSYGPPRTQYF. The CDR3 DNA follows: TGTGCCAGCAGTTACGGGCCGCCTAGGACCCAGTACTTC.

The CDR3 reads CASRVAVLNYGYTF. The CDR3 nucleotides are TGTGCCAGCCGAGTCGCCGTTCTCAACTATGGCTACACCTTC. The rearrangement links TRBV2 to TRBJ1-2; the D is unclear. V lost 8 bases and J lost 2, with 15 bases in between. The CDR3 is 14 residues long. Germline CDR1 is SNHLY and CDR2 is FYNNEI.

The chain's CDR3 is CATSGDRGPRGSTEAFF. In nucleotides, the CDR3 is TGTGCCACCAGCGGGGACAGGGGACCCAGGGGATCCACTGAAGCTTTCTTT. The chain links TRBV15 to TRBJ1-1; the match to TRBD1 covers 10 bases. This CDR3 has 17 residues. Trimming cost V 5 bases and J 4 bases; bases outside gene matches: 13. Germline CDR1 LNHNV, CDR2 YYDKDF (reference sequence).

This clone is labeled as medium-sized. The chain is built from TRBV6-5 and TRBJ2-7; TRBD2 is a possible D gene (5 bases). Germline lookup yields CDR1 MNHEY and CDR2 SVGAGI. The CDR3 totals 13 residues. Trimming pared 2 bases from V and 2 bases from J, leaving 7 bases between. The CDR3 sequence: CASSYGGTYEQYF. As DNA, the CDR3 is TGTGCCAGCAGTTACGGAGGTACCTACGAGCAGTACTTC.

The genes are TRBV7-9 and TRBJ1-1, with D unclear. V lost 5 bases to trimming and J lost 3 bases, with 13 bases between them. The CDR3 sequence is 14 residues long. Germline values: CDR1 SEHNR, CDR2 FQNEAQ (reference sequence). CDR3 amino acids: CASSPTWGDTEAFF. The CDR3 DNA is TGTGCCAGCAGCCCCACCTGGGGAGACACTGAAGCTTTCTTT.

V gene TRBV6-5 combines with J gene TRBJ2-7, with 8 bases matching TRBD1. Germline CDR1 is MNHEY and CDR2 is SVGAGI. The ends lost 7 bases at V and 7 bases at J; junction bases unmatched: 9. The CDR3 runs 13 residues. The CDR3: CASTETGVWEQYF. CDR3 DNA sequence: TGTGCCAGCACCGAGACAGGGGTCTGGGAGCAGTACTTC.

V and J are TRBV7-8 and TRBJ2-1, with D possibly matching TRBD1 (6 bases). The CDR3 is 15 amino acids. CDR1 is SGHVS, CDR2 FQNEAQ, per germline. V lost 1 base and J lost 4, with 11 bases in between. CDR3 coding DNA: TGTGCCAGCAGCTTAGAAGGGGGTACTTACAATGAGCAGTTCTTC. Translating gives CASSLEGGTYNEQFF.

The count of this clone is one. The CDR3 is CASSSHRGYEQYF. The CDR3 coding sequence is TGTGCCAGCAGCTCTCATCGGGGCTACGAGCAGTACTTC. The chain has TRBV7-2 and TRBJ2-7, with D perhaps matching TRBD2 (5 bases). The germline V and J ends were trimmed by 4 bases and 3 bases, with 10 bases remaining between them. The CDR3 runs 13 residues. Germline lookup yields CDR1 SGHTA and CDR2 FQGNSA.

V is TRBV29-1 and J is TRBJ2-5; D assignment may be TRBD1 or TRBD2 (5 bases each). Germline values: CDR1 SQVTM, CDR2 ANQGSEA. This CDR3 is 16 amino acids long. V was cut by 0 bases and J by 2 bases, with 16 bases left in between. CDR3 sequence (DNA): TGCAGCGTTGAAGAACTCACCACGAGGGGTCAAGAGACCCAGTACTTC. Its protein product is CSVEELTTRGQETQYF.

This clone has only one observation. The chain carries TRBV19 and TRBJ1-2; D is unclear. CDR1 and CDR2 (germline): LNHDA, SQIVND (reference sequence). Trimming took off 0 bases at V and 0 bases at J, with 2 bases between the two ends. The CDR3 is 13 residues long. Here the CDR3 reads CASSIDTNYGYTF. The CDR3, as DNA: TGTGCCAGTAGTATAGACACTAACTATGGCTACACCTTC.

This clone was recorded only once. CDR3 sequence (DNA): TGTGCCAGCAACCCGACAGCGACTGGAAACACCATATATTTT. Residues: CASNPTATGNTIYF. This chain connects TRBV7-2 to TRBJ1-3, with D perhaps TRBD1 (5 bases). The CDR3 covers 14 residues. Germline CDR1 and CDR2: SGHTA and FQGNSA. Trimming removed 7 bases at V and 2 bases at J, with 12 bases between.

The chain combines TRBV27 with TRBJ2-7; maybe TRBD2 (5 bases). In germline, CDR1 is MNHEY, CDR2 SMNVEV (reference sequence). There are 13 residues in the CDR3. Trimming took 5 bases from V and 5 from J, leaving 13 bases between them. The chain's CDR3 is CASSPRTGNEQYF. CDR3 in DNA: TGTGCCAGCAGTCCGCGGACGGGGAACGAGCAGTACTTC.

The chain joins TRBV9 to TRBJ2-1; 7 bases are shared with TRBD2. The junction had 11 bases not matched to a gene; V was cut back by 3 bases and J by 5 bases. CDR1 and CDR2 from the germline V gene are SGDLS and YYNGEE. This CDR3 spans 16 amino acids. CDR3 amino acids: CASSAGGGILNNEQFF. Here the CDR3 DNA reads TGTGCCAGCAGCGCTGGGGGGGGGATTTTGAACAATGAGCAGTTCTTC.

This chain links TRBV6-6 with TRBJ2-7, with TRBD1 matching 8 bases. V trimming: 6 bases; J trimming: 5 bases; junction bases outside the gene matches: 15. The CDR3 loop spans 16 amino acids. Germline CDR1 MNHNY, CDR2 SVGAGI (reference sequence). The CDR3 DNA reads as TGTGCCAGCAGCGCAGTCGGACAGGGAGTTTATGACGAGCAGTACTTC. Translating gives CASSAVGQGVYDEQYF.

CDR3 coding DNA: TGCGCCAGCAGCCAAGGAGGAGTAGGGAGGGGAGAGACCCAGTACTTC. The encoded protein is CASSQGGVGRGETQYF. V usage is TRBV4-3 and J usage is TRBJ2-5; 7 bases are shared with TRBD2. Trimming took 1 base from V and 4 from J; bases not matched to a gene: 9. The CDR3 has 16 amino acids. CDR1 LGHNA and CDR2 YSLEER come from the germline V gene.

Concerning this clone itself: Germline is not matched at one junction end, which may reflect a read error. The chain joins TRBV5-6 to TRBJ2-7, with 7 bases aligning to TRBD1. The CDR3 totals 12 residues. Germline CDR1 is SGHDT and CDR2 is YYEEEE. The CDR3 is CASSLQGNDQYF. In DNA form, the CDR3 reads TGTGCCAGCAGCCTACAGGGGAACGATCAGTACTTC. The whole variable domain, remainder taken from reference TRBV5-6 and TRBJ2-7, is DAGVTQSPTHLIKTRGQQVTLRCSPKSGHDTVSWYQQALGQGPQFIFQYYEEEERQRGNFPDRFSGHQFPNYSSELNVNALLLGDSALYLCASSLQGNDQYFGPGTRLTVT.

V and J are TRBV2 and TRBJ1-1, with D tentatively TRBD1 (5 bases). The CDR3 totals 13 residues. Germline V gene sequence: CDR1 SNHLY, CDR2 FYNNEI. V lost 3 bases and J lost 6, with 11 bases in between. The CDR3: CASSDWTRPEAFF. The CDR3 DNA follows: TGTGCCAGCAGTGATTGGACACGGCCTGAAGCTTTCTTT.

The chain links TRBV28 to TRBJ2-3; D uncertain. V lost 2 bases, J lost 6 bases, and 18 bases lay in between. This CDR3 has 16 amino acids. CDR1 and CDR2 (germline): MDHEN, SYDVKM. The CDR3 loop reads CASSLGHNPFPDTQYF. For the CDR3, the DNA is TGTGCCAGCAGTTTAGGGCACAATCCGTTCCCTGATACGCAGTATTTT.

The V gene is TRBV7-8, the J gene TRBJ2-5; possibly TRBD2 for D (7 bases). This CDR3 is built from 13 residues. The germline V gene has CDR1 SGHVS and CDR2 FQNEAQ. The V and J ends lost 5 bases and 6 bases respectively, with 13 bases between them. The CDR3 region has the DNA TGTGCCAGCAGCGCCCGGCGGGGGCAGACCCAGTACTTC. It yields the protein CASSARRGQTQYF. Drawing the rest from reference TRBV7-8 and TRBJ2-5, the complete variable domain is GAGVSQSPRYKVAKRGQDVALRCDPISGHVSLFWYQQALGQGPEFLTYFQNEAQLDKSGLPSDRFFAERPEGSVSTLKIQRTQQEDSAVYLCASSARRGQTQYFGPGTRLLVL.

The chain links TRBV2 to TRBJ2-7; TRBD1 matches at 9 bases. The CDR3 covers 15 residues. The germline gives CDR1 SNHLY, CDR2 FYNNEI. Germline trimming cut 6 bases from V and 2 bases from J; bases unmatched to any gene: 8. The CDR3 region has the DNA TGTGCCAGCAGACCGGGACAGGGTCTCCCCTACGAGCAGTACTTC. It is translated as CASRPGQGLPYEQYF.

The V gene is TRBV7-8, the J gene TRBJ1-3; D is uncertain. V lost 4 bases and J 0 bases, leaving 10 bases between the germline ends. Germline V gives CDR1 SGHVS, CDR2 FQNEAQ. The CDR3 runs to 15 residues. The CDR3 DNA follows: TGTGCCAGCAGCTCGTCCACCTTCTCTGGAAACACCATATATTTT. As protein: CASSSSTFSGNTIYF.

The chain joins TRBV9 to TRBJ2-2; 8 bases agree with TRBD1. The V segment lost 1 base and the J segment 3 bases; nucleotides outside the gene matches: 11. This CDR3 is built from 18 residues. In germline, CDR1 is SGDLS, CDR2 YYNGEE. DNA for the CDR3: TGTGCCAGCAGCGTATGGGGCAGGGGGCTCCAGGACACCGGGGAGCTGTTTTTT. It specifies CASSVWGRGLQDTGELFF.

This chain links TRBV11-3 with TRBJ2-5; either TRBD1 or TRBD2 may supply D (5 bases each). Germline CDR1 reads SGHNT; CDR2 reads YENEEA. This CDR3 is 15 amino acids long. V was cut by 5 bases and J by 3 bases, with 16 bases left in between. The CDR3 DNA follows: TGTGCCAGCAGCCCCACGGGGCGGCAAGAAGAGACCCAGTACTTC. Amino acid sequence: CASSPTGRQEETQYF. Variable domain in full (rest from reference TRBV11-3 and TRBJ2-5): EAGVVQSPRYKIIEKKQPVAFWCNPISGHNTLYWYLQNLGQGPELLIRYENEEAVDDSQLPKDRFSAERLKGVDSTLKIQPAELGDSAVYLCASSPTGRQEETQYFGPGTRLLVL.

This clone occurred once. The chain has TRBV5-1 and TRBJ2-5; 8 positions agree with TRBD2. Germline V lookup: CDR1 SGHRS, CDR2 YFSETQ. The V and J ends lost 3 bases and 0 bases, in that order; junction bases with no gene match: 7. The CDR3 length is 16 residues. CDR3 sequence reads: CASSSPLAGDQETQYF. CDR3 DNA sequence: TGCGCCAGCAGCTCTCCCCTAGCGGGCGACCAAGAGACCCAGTACTTC.

CDR3 sequence: CASSITGGSNQETQYF. As DNA, the CDR3 is TGTGCCAGCAGCATAACAGGGGGCTCGAACCAAGAGACCCAGTACTTC. The chain joins TRBV9 to TRBJ2-5, with 9 positions matching TRBD1. The CDR3 has 16 amino acids. The J segment lost 0 bases and the V segment lost 4 bases, leaving 7 bases of the junction unmatched. The germline CDR1 and CDR2 sequences are SGDLS and YYNGEE.

The chain combines TRBV11-2 with TRBJ1-1; 7 positions match TRBD1. The J segment lost 8 bases and the V segment lost 1 base, leaving 4 bases of the junction unmatched. The CDR3 contains 13 residues. Germline V gene lookup returns CDR1 SGHAT and CDR2 FQNNGV. CDR3 loop: CASSLGTTGEAFF. CDR3 coding DNA: TGTGCCAGCAGCTTAGGAACGACAGGGGAAGCTTTCTTT.

J is TRBJ1-1 and V is TRBV7-2; perhaps TRBD1 as D (6 bases). Looked up from germline, CDR1 is SGHTA and CDR2 is FQGNSA. V dropped 4 bases and J dropped 8 bases, with 14 bases sitting between them. The CDR3 consists of 13 residues. CDR3 region: CASSSWGGLEAFF. The CDR3 DNA reads as TGTGCCAGCAGCTCCTGGGGGGGGCTCGAAGCTTTCTTT.